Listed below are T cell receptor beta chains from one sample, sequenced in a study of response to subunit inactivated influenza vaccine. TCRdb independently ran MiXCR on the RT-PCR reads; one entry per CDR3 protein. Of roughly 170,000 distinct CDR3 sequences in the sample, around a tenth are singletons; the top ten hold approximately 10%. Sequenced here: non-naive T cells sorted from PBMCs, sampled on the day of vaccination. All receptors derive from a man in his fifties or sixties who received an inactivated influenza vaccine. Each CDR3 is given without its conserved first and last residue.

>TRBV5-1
ASSLQGLADTDTQY
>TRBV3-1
ASSLGWRGNSPLH
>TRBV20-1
SASRSGLAGGTYTDTQY
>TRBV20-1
SARNPTSSTDTQY
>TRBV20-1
SARAGPGTSSYEQY
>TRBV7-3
ASSLWGGDGDTQY
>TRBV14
ASSHDRATIGGEKLF
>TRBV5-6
ASTTGGWGNEKLF
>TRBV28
ASRLTGRAYEQY
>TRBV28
ASSLTYSALQGEQETQY
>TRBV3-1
ASSQDQGKLF
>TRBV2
ASSLQGGRDTQY
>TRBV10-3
ASGGRSDEQY
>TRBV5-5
ASSGIPYEQY
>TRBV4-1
ASSPQIIRLADSTGELF
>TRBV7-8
ASSFIAGGAGELF
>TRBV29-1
SVARTGVNEQF
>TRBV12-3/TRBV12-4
ASSVGQNYGYT
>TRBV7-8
ASSPTSGTYNEQF
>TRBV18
ASSPPTIDTQY
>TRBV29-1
SVLEGEKLF
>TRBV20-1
SAKQGQETQY
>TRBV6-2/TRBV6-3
ASKRLADYNEQF
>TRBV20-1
SAGEWTSSGEQY
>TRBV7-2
ASKLQELTDTQY
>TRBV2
ASSALGQGKAGYT
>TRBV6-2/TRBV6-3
AIRSWGKPYEQY
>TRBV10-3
AISAVRTSGTDTQY
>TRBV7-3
ASSLLGPSVSYNEQF
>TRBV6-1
ATQERGNEQF
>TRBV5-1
ASSLNLGQGYGYT
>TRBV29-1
SVERSRTGQGWAF
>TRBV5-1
ASSFHPNSGGKETQY
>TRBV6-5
ASSYMRGGADTQY
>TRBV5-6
ASSLPGGPEAF
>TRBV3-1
ASSQGLGWTLH
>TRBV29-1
SVEGPPGGRTGEAF
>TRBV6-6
ASTAAGDGYT
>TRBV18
ASSPQERGLNNEQF
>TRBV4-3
ASSQDTGRPDTQY
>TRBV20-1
SARLGADNTEAF
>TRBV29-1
SVSGTGADTQY
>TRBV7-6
ASSPRAGGTYEQY
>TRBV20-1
SGGSSVSSPLH
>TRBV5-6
ASSPLTSGGTEETQY
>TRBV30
AWRRDTTTEAF
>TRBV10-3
ATQGTAGLNTEAF
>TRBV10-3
AISQQGEVHYGYT
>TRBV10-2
ASSETWSTGELF